Reported below is one T cell receptor beta chain. Antigen: not known. The source of the sample is a study of identical twins. Study-wide results and caveats: While abundant cord blood beta clonotypes carried fewer insertions, memory repertoires showed no such pattern. Zero-insertion analyses could be partly confounded by invariant MAIT and iNKT cells.

This CDR3 region has 16 residues. Germline CDR1 reads SEHNR; CDR2 reads FQNEAQ (reference sequence). Trimming pared 4 bases from V and 0 bases from J, leaving 13 bases between. Only healthy Caucasians were enrolled as donors. Template switching supplied a universal primer site; unique molecular identifiers were carried on the cDNA. TCRdb re-analysed the 5' RACE reads in MiXCR, keeping a single row per CDR3 protein. The table has some 1,700,000 distinct CDR3 sequences, around a third seen once; the top ten hold around 0.25%. The sample consisted of cord blood. The clonotype was recovered from a newborn girl in good health. The chain carries TRBV7-9 and TRBJ2-4; D is perhaps TRBD1 (5 bases). CDR3 sequence: CASSSWGSVAKNIQYF. In DNA form, the CDR3 reads TGTGCCAGCAGCTCCTGGGGCAGCGTAGCCAAAAACATTCAGTACTTC. Looking up the rest from reference TRBV7-9 and TRBJ2-4 gives the full variable domain: DTGVSQNPRHKITKRGQNVTFRCDPISEHNRLYWYRQTLGQGPEFLTYFQNEAQLEKSRLLSDRFSAERPKGSFSTLEIQRTEQGDSAMYLCASSSWGSVAKNIQYFGAGTRLSVL.